The rows below give T cell receptor beta chains drawn from one sample of a study of blood T cells in healthy people across ages. Each CDR3 protein gets one entry after TCRdb re-called the 5' RACE reads with MiXCR. The sample gives 790,000 or so distinct CDR3 sequences, roughly 56% of which show up once; around a quarter is in the top ten. Sample: blood. The receptors were gathered from a man aged 35 to 55 in good health. Both conserved end residues are trimmed from each CDR3. A D gene is named only where the DNA matches it firmly. Clone size is shown for a subset of rows, as once, few, many or a class of expanded clone.

clone_size: NA; j_call: TRBJ2-1; v_call: TRBV3-1; d_call: TRBD2; cdr3_aa: ASSQGSTSSNEQF
clone_size: NA; j_call: TRBJ2-7; v_call: TRBV20-1; d_call: NA; cdr3_aa: SARARRPDRYEQY
clone_size: NA; j_call: TRBJ2-1; v_call: TRBV5-1; d_call: NA; cdr3_aa: ASSSTAQNWANEQF
clone_size: NA; j_call: TRBJ1-6; v_call: TRBV20-1; d_call: NA; cdr3_aa: SARDLLPGVPNSPLH
clone_size: NA; j_call: TRBJ2-3; v_call: TRBV7-2; d_call: NA; cdr3_aa: ASSPAGTSTDTQY
clone_size: NA; j_call: TRBJ1-2; v_call: TRBV13; d_call: TRBD1; cdr3_aa: ASSTTHRDRGPGGYT
clone_size: NA; j_call: TRBJ1-2; v_call: TRBV2; d_call: NA; cdr3_aa: ASSEGSRVLYT
clone_size: NA; j_call: TRBJ2-1; v_call: TRBV29-1; d_call: NA; cdr3_aa: SVEDKYRVFYNEQF
clone_size: NA; j_call: TRBJ1-5; v_call: TRBV20-1; d_call: NA; cdr3_aa: SARDEGTPGKPQH
clone_size: NA; j_call: TRBJ2-1; v_call: TRBV4-1; d_call: NA; cdr3_aa: ASSHHHNEQF
clone_size: NA; j_call: TRBJ2-7; v_call: TRBV27; d_call: NA; cdr3_aa: ASSPTRTGSSYEQY
clone_size: few; j_call: TRBJ1-2; v_call: TRBV7-2; d_call: NA; cdr3_aa: ASSPRDPKGQGYT
clone_size: NA; j_call: TRBJ2-1; v_call: TRBV20-1; d_call: NA; cdr3_aa: SARGILGSDNEQF
clone_size: NA; j_call: TRBJ2-3; v_call: TRBV20-1; d_call: NA; cdr3_aa: SAPFPTDTQY
clone_size: NA; j_call: TRBJ1-2; v_call: TRBV7-2; d_call: NA; cdr3_aa: ASSPDFPVYT
clone_size: NA; j_call: TRBJ1-6; v_call: TRBV11-2; d_call: NA; cdr3_aa: ASSLGRVAVSPLH
clone_size: few; j_call: TRBJ2-5; v_call: TRBV7-2; d_call: NA; cdr3_aa: ASSLDVGPGTQY
clone_size: NA; j_call: TRBJ1-1; v_call: TRBV7-8; d_call: NA; cdr3_aa: ASLTWGRSEAF
clone_size: NA; j_call: TRBJ2-1; v_call: TRBV5-4; d_call: TRBD2; cdr3_aa: ASSWEAGGPRSEQF
clone_size: once; j_call: TRBJ2-1; v_call: TRBV5-1; d_call: TRBD2; cdr3_aa: ASSSGETSGSWASYNEQF
clone_size: NA; j_call: TRBJ2-1; v_call: TRBV7-6; d_call: TRBD2; cdr3_aa: ASTVGGGFGGQF
clone_size: NA; j_call: TRBJ2-1; v_call: TRBV20-1; d_call: NA; cdr3_aa: SASGPLHNEQF
clone_size: NA; j_call: TRBJ2-4; v_call: TRBV7-2; d_call: TRBD2; cdr3_aa: ASRGEGLAGQY